The 25 T cell receptor beta chains listed next were all sequenced from one sample in a study of cytotoxic CD8 clonotypes in ibrutinib-treated CLL. Clones were sequenced by immunoSEQ multiplex PCR, and TCRdb holds only the in-frame ones, with some missing. The profile shows 45,000 to 60,000 clones, 56% of them singletons. Sequences were derived from PBMCs, sampled after 24 months of ibrutinib treatment. Receptors originate from a human donor with chronic lymphocytic leukemia.

The V gene is TRBV6-1, the J gene TRBJ2-1; D gene ambiguous. The V and J ends lost 2 bases and 0 bases respectively, with 20 bases between them. Germline CDR1 is MNHNS and CDR2 is SASEGT. The CDR3 contains 19 residues. The CDR3 region has the DNA TGTGCCAGCAGTGAACTCCCCGGTCATACTCTTAGCTCCTACAATGAGCAGTTCTTC. Its translation is CASSELPGHTLSSYNEQFF.

The V gene is TRBV28, the J gene TRBJ2-7; weak D call: TRBD1 (6 bases). The germline gives CDR1 MDHEN, CDR2 SYDVKM. CDR3 size: 19 residues. V was trimmed by 5 bases and J by 2 bases, leaving 28 bases between them. This CDR3 is CASSMVAQGTLEDPYEQYF. Here the CDR3 DNA reads TGTGCCAGCAGTATGGTCGCACAGGGTACTCTAGAAGACCCCTACGAGCAGTACTTC.

The rearrangement links TRBV10-3 to TRBJ2-7; TRBD2 agrees at 8 bases. Germline V gives CDR1 ENHRY, CDR2 SYGVKD. This CDR3 has 14 amino acids. Unmatched junction bases numbered 7, after V lost 3 bases and J lost 6 bases. The CDR3 bases are TGTGCCATCAGTGATTCGGGGACTAGTGGCGAGCAGTACGTC. It yields the protein CAISDSGTSGEQYV.

This clone was found many times. The chain combines TRBV18 with TRBJ1-2; possibly TRBD1 for D (6 bases). CDR3 length: 12 amino acids. V was pared by 4 bases and J by 7 bases, with 10 bases between. Looked up from germline, CDR1 is KGHSH and CDR2 is LQKENI. CDR3 sequence reads: CASSQGEVGYTF. The DNA for the CDR3 is TGTGCCAGCTCACAGGGGGAAGTTGGCTACACCTTC. Drawing the rest from reference TRBV18 and TRBJ1-2, the complete variable domain is NAGVMQNPRHLVRRRGQEARLRCSPMKGHSHVYWYRQLPEEGLKFMVYLQKENIIDESGMPKERFSAEFPKEGPSILRIQQVVRGDSAAYFCASSQGEVGYTFGSGTRLTVV.

The rearrangement joins TRBV9 to TRBJ2-3, with D unresolved. The V gene's germline CDR1 is SGDLS and CDR2 YYNGEE. This CDR3 spans 13 amino acids. Deletions cut 0 bases from V and 8 bases from J, with 10 bases between. The CDR3 here is CASSVDDGGTQYF. The CDR3 region has the DNA TGTGCCAGCAGCGTAGACGATGGTGGTACGCAGTATTTT.

The chain joins TRBV14 to TRBJ2-1, with TRBD1 as a possible D gene (6 bases). Germline V gene data show CDR1 as SGHDN and CDR2 as FVKESK. The CDR3 totals 15 residues. Trimming left V 4 bases short and J 2 bases short, with 12 bases between. CDR3 coding DNA: TGTGCCAGCAGCCCCCGGACAGCCACCTACAATGAGCAGTTCTTC. Residues: CASSPRTATYNEQFF.

The rearrangement joins TRBV10-3 to TRBJ2-3, with unresolved D. CDR3 length equals 12 residues. The V gene's germline CDR1 is ENHRY and CDR2 SYGVKD. Trimming took 2 bases from V and 6 from J, leaving 6 bases between them. The CDR3 spells CAISEKMDTQYF. CDR3 nucleotides: TGTGCCATCAGTGAGAAGATGGATACGCAGTATTTT.

The V gene is TRBV9, the J gene TRBJ1-1, with 8 nucleotides matching TRBD1. Germline CDR1 reads SGDLS; CDR2 reads YYNGEE. After removal of 2 bases from V and 0 bases from J, the junction contained 3 bases not matched to a gene. The CDR3 covers 15 residues. CDR3 protein: CASSVTTGVNTEAFF. The CDR3 DNA sequence: TGTGCCAGCAGCGTCACGACAGGGGTGAACACTGAAGCTTTCTTT.

V and J are TRBV6-1 and TRBJ1-2, with a possible D match to TRBD1 (5 bases). This CDR3 is built from 15 residues. The germline gives CDR1 MNHNS, CDR2 SASEGT. V lost 3 bases to trimming and J lost 4 bases, with 15 bases between them. CDR3 residues: CASSEWGPGFYGYTF. Written as DNA, the CDR3 is TGTGCCAGCAGTGAGTGGGGCCCGGGTTTCTATGGCTACACCTTC.

The CDR3 coding sequence is TGTGCCAGCAGTCTAGCGGGAGCGGAGGACGAGCAGTACTTC. The encoded protein is CASSLAGAEDEQYF. The chain links TRBV6-5 to TRBJ2-7; 10 positions agree with TRBD2. V lost 5 bases, J lost 5 bases, and 6 bases stayed unmatched. The CDR3 runs 14 residues. Germline-derived CDR1 and CDR2 are MNHEY and SVGAGI.

The chain carries TRBV6-4 and TRBJ2-2; D is undetermined. The V end lost 4 bases, the J end lost 1 base, and 7 bases lay between the germline ends. Germline CDR1 and CDR2: MRHNA and SNTAGT. The CDR3 extends over 14 amino acids. The CDR3 loop reads CASSVGRNTGELFF. The CDR3 DNA sequence: TGTGCCAGCAGTGTAGGCCGGAACACCGGGGAGCTGTTTTTT.

This clone was counted a few times. The chain links TRBV27 to TRBJ2-5; either TRBD1 or TRBD2 may supply D (5 bases each). The CDR3 contains 14 residues. Germline V lookup: CDR1 MNHEY, CDR2 SMNVEV (reference sequence). V was shortened by 6 bases and J by 7 bases, with 18 bases between the two germline ends. The DNA for the CDR3 is TGTGCCAGCAGAGGAACGGAAGCGAGGGGGACCCAGTACTTC. Protein: CASRGTEARGTQYF.

This sequence joins TRBV9 and TRBJ2-1, with no clear D. V shed 4 bases and J shed 7 bases, with 12 bases lying between them. Per germline, CDR1 SGDLS and CDR2 YYNGEE. The CDR3 consists of 13 residues. The CDR3 here is CASSFSPRNEQFF. The CDR3 nucleotides are TGTGCCAGCAGCTTTAGTCCGCGGAATGAGCAGTTCTTC.

V gene TRBV9 combines with J gene TRBJ2-3, with D tentatively TRBD2 (5 bases). V was clipped by 1 base and J by 4 bases, with 19 bases between them. The CDR3 is made up of 17 amino acids. Germline V CDR1 and CDR2: SGDLS, YYNGEE. The CDR3 region is CASSVSTGIDNADTQYF. Here the CDR3 DNA reads TGTGCCAGCAGCGTAAGCACCGGGATAGATAATGCAGATACGCAGTATTTT.

In this sample, this clone turned up a few times. This sequence joins TRBV5-4 and TRBJ2-2; the match to TRBD2 covers 8 bases. From germline, CDR1 is SGHNT and CDR2 YYREEE (reference sequence). The CDR3 has 16 amino acids. V dropped 4 bases and J dropped 2; count of bases not matched to a gene: 7. The chain's CDR3 is CASSLGLALNTGELFF. In DNA form, the CDR3 reads TGTGCCAGCAGCCTTGGACTAGCCCTCAACACCGGGGAGCTGTTTTTT.

The chain links TRBV6-1 to TRBJ2-7; D is perhaps TRBD1 (6 bases). V dropped 10 bases and J dropped 3 bases, with 13 bases sitting between them. Germline V gives CDR1 MNHNS, CDR2 SASEGT. The CDR3 spans 12 residues. This CDR3 is CATGQTNYEQYV. DNA for the CDR3: TGTGCCACCGGACAGACTAACTACGAGCAGTACGTC.

This clone was found many times. The genes are TRBV7-2 and TRBJ1-1; D uncertain. This CDR3 region has 13 residues. In germline, CDR1 is SGHTA, CDR2 FQGNSA. Trimming stripped 1 base from V and 1 base from J, with 4 bases between. This CDR3 is CASSLVGNTEAFF. DNA for the CDR3: TGTGCCAGCAGCTTAGTAGGGAACACTGAAGCTTTCTTT.

This clone was observed a few times. The chain combines TRBV6-5 with TRBJ1-3, with no clear D. Per the germline V gene, CDR1 is MNHEY and CDR2 is SVGAGI. The V gene lost 8 bases and the J gene lost 4 bases, with 12 bases spanning the gap. The length of the CDR3 is 13 residues. CDR3 amino acids: CASVRNFGNTIYF. CDR3 in DNA: TGTGCCAGCGTTAGGAACTTCGGAAACACCATATATTTT.

The chain couples TRBV5-1 to TRBJ2-3; 9 bases fit TRBD2. V shed 1 base and J 2 bases; nucleotides not matched to a gene: 8. Germline CDR1 reads SGHRS; CDR2 reads YFSETQ. CDR3 length equals 17 residues. CDR3 sequence reads: CASSLSVAGAFTDTQYF. In DNA form, the CDR3 reads TGCGCCAGCAGCTTGTCGGTAGCGGGGGCTTTCACAGATACGCAGTATTTT.

This clone is a singleton in its sample. The chain joins TRBV28 to TRBJ1-3; D unclear. Germline V gene lookup returns CDR1 MDHEN and CDR2 SYDVKM. The CDR3 totals 14 residues. Trimming left V 6 bases short and J 3 bases short, with 12 bases between. This CDR3 is CASSSGEGGNTIYF. In nucleotides, the CDR3 is TGTGCCAGCAGCTCCGGAGAGGGTGGAAACACCATATATTTT.

This clone came up a few times. The J gene is TRBJ1-1, the V gene TRBV28; D unclear. The CDR3 consists of 10 residues. CDR1 MDHEN and CDR2 SYDVKM come from the germline V gene. V lost 10 bases, J lost 12 bases, and 15 bases lay in between. The CDR3 DNA follows: TGTGCCACTGAATCTTTCACGTCTTTCTTT. It is translated as CATESFTSFF.

The genes are TRBV9 and TRBJ2-2, with TRBD2 matching over 7 bases. Germline V lookup: CDR1 SGDLS, CDR2 YYNGEE. This CDR3 is built from 15 residues. J lost 12 bases, V lost 0 bases, and 11 bases had no gene match. The CDR3 sequence: CASSVEGTTFKKLFF. The CDR3 nucleotides are TGTGCCAGCAGCGTAGAAGGGACTACTTTTAAGAAGCTGTTTTTT. The whole variable domain, filled in from reference TRBV9 and TRBJ2-2, reads DSGVTQTPKHLITATGQRVTLRCSPRSGDLSVYWYQQSLDQGLQFLIQYYNGEERAKGNILERFSAQQFPDLHSELNLSSLELGDSALYFCASSVEGTTFKKLFFGEGSRLTVL.

This clone occurred a few times. The chain links TRBV30 to TRBJ1-3, with a weak D call TRBD1 (6 bases). Germline assignment: CDR1 GTSNPN and CDR2 SVGIG (reference sequence). The germline V and J ends were trimmed by 1 base and 0 bases, with 10 bases remaining between them. This CDR3 is built from 15 residues. CDR3 in DNA: TGTGCCTGGAGTGCCAGCAGGGGCTCTGGAAACACCATATATTTT. Its translation: CAWSASRGSGNTIYF.

This clone has a handful of counts. This sequence joins TRBV7-9 and TRBJ1-2; D may be TRBD1 (5 bases). The V end lost 4 bases, the J end lost 10 bases, and 16 bases lay between the germline ends. Germline values: CDR1 SEHNR, CDR2 FQNEAQ (reference sequence). CDR3 length equals 13 residues. The CDR3, as DNA: TGTGCCAGCAGCTCTACCGGGACGCCCGACTACACCTTC. It codes for CASSSTGTPDYTF. Filled out from reference TRBV7-9 and TRBJ1-2, the complete variable domain reads DTGVSQNPRHKITKRGQNVTFRCDPISEHNRLYWYRQTLGQGPEFLTYFQNEAQLEKSRLLSDRFSAERPKGSFSTLEIQRTEQGDSAMYLCASSSTGTPDYTFGSGTRLTVV.

This chain uses TRBV19 with TRBJ1-4; tentatively, D is TRBD1 (6 bases). This CDR3 spans 15 amino acids. Between the trimmed V and J ends, which lost 4 bases and 1 base, there was a span of 10 bases. CDR1 is LNHDA and CDR2 is SQIVND in the germline V gene (reference sequence). The CDR3 bases are TGTGCCAGTAGTACGGGACACGTAACTAATGAAAAACTGTTTTTT. It specifies CASSTGHVTNEKLFF. The full variable domain, rest sourced from reference TRBV19 and TRBJ1-4, is DGGITQSPKYLFRKEGQNVTLSCEQNLNHDAMYWYRQDPGQGLRLIYYSQIVNDFQKGDIAEGYSVSREKKESFPLTVTSAQKNPTAFYLCASSTGHVTNEKLFFGSGTQLSVL.